Presented here are 16 T cell receptor beta chains from one specimen sequenced in a study of vaccination and CD4 T cells after COVID-19. Oncomine TCR Beta short-read sequencing was applied to DNA from cultured CD4+ T cells. TCRdb ran MiXCR on the PCR reads and lists one entry per CDR3 protein. Of about 16,000 distinct CDR3 sequences listed, roughly 60% were seen once; the top ten hold 6.5% to 8.5%. Described treatment: roughly nine-day PBMC culture with coronavirus spike peptide pools or control peptides (ViraFEST assay). No antigen has been identified for these receptors. The specimen was CD4+ T cells from blood, cultured in vitro. These receptors originate from a human donor who had recovered from COVID-19.

This chain connects TRBV7-2 to TRBJ2-5, with D possibly being TRBD2 (5 bases). V was pared by 4 bases and J by 7 bases, with 16 bases between. Germline lookup yields CDR1 SGHTA and CDR2 FQGNSA. The CDR3 consists of 14 residues. The CDR3: CASSSVGESGTQYF. DNA of the CDR3: TGTGCCAGCAGCTCTGTTGGGGAGTCAGGGACCCAGTACTTC.

The J gene is TRBJ2-3, the V gene TRBV11-3; D is unresolved. The V gene lost 5 bases and the J gene lost 4 bases, with 10 bases spanning the gap. Germline CDR1 SGHNT, CDR2 YENEEA. This CDR3 is built from 13 residues. CDR3 loop: CASSLMYSDTQYF. CDR3 bases: TGTGCCAGCAGCCTAATGTATTCAGATACGCAGTATTTT. Combining the CDR3 with reference TRBV11-3 and TRBJ2-3 gives the whole variable domain EAGVVQSPRYKIIEKKQPVAFWCNPISGHNTLYWYLQNLGQGPELLIRYENEEAVDDSQLPKDRFSAERLKGVDSTLKIQPAELGDSAVYLCASSLMYSDTQYFGPGTRLTVL.

V gene TRBV6-2 or TRBV6-3 combines with J gene TRBJ2-7; 9 bases align to TRBD1. This CDR3 contains 14 residues. The V segment lost 2 bases and the J segment 3 bases; nucleotides outside the gene matches: 2. Germline V lookup: CDR1 MNHEY, CDR2 SVGEGT. The CDR3 sequence: CASSYETGGYEQYF. The DNA for the CDR3 is TGTGCCAGCAGTTACGAGACAGGGGGCTACGAGCAGTACTTC.

This clonotype was picked up a small number of times. The chain recombines TRBV6-2 or TRBV6-3 with TRBJ2-5, with 8 bases matching TRBD2. The germline gives CDR1 MNHEY, CDR2 SVGEGT. The CDR3 spans 15 residues. V dropped 5 bases and J dropped 5; count of bases not matched to a gene: 10. The CDR3 DNA reads as TGTGCCAGCAGTCAGACTAGCGCCCAAGGGGAGACCCAGTACTTC. Protein product: CASSQTSAQGETQYF.

The J gene is TRBJ1-1, the V gene TRBV2; D perhaps matches TRBD1 (5 bases). CDR3 length equals 13 residues. The germline gives CDR1 SNHLY, CDR2 FYNNEI. Trimming took 7 bases from V and 6 from J, leaving 15 bases between them. For the CDR3, the DNA is TGTGCCAGCAAAGGGGCGACTAGGTCTGAAGCTTTCTTT. It is translated as CASKGATRSEAFF. Combining the CDR3 with reference TRBV2 and TRBJ1-1 gives the whole variable domain EPEVTQTPSHQVTQMGQEVILRCVPISNHLYFYWYRQILGQKVEFLVSFYNNEISEKSEIFDDQFSVERPDGSNFTLKIRSTKLEDSAMYFCASKGATRSEAFFGQGTRLTVV.

This sequence joins TRBV20-1 and TRBJ2-3; D is unclear. Trimming cost V 7 bases and J 4 bases, with 9 bases left between them. Germline values: CDR1 DFQATT, CDR2 SNEGSKA (reference sequence). The CDR3 sequence is 11 residues long. CDR3 bases: TGCAGTGTAAGGGTCGCAGATACGCAGTATTTT. It is translated as CSVRVADTQYF.

This chain connects TRBV7-9 to TRBJ2-3; D not certain. Germline V gene lookup returns CDR1 SEHNR and CDR2 FQNEAQ (reference sequence). Between the trimmed V and J ends, which lost 2 bases and 0 bases, there was a span of 9 bases. The CDR3 sequence is 15 residues long. The CDR3 spells CASSLLLGSTDTQYF. Written as DNA, the CDR3 is TGTGCCAGCAGCTTACTGTTGGGCAGCACAGATACGCAGTATTTT.

This clonotype appeared a few times. V is TRBV7-2 and J is TRBJ2-2, with D possibly TRBD2 on 10 matching bases. This CDR3 is built from 20 residues. The V end was cut by 3 bases, the J end by 8 bases, with 31 bases between. Germline V gene sequence: CDR1 SGHTA, CDR2 FQGNSA. CDR3 coding DNA: TGTGCCAGCAGCTTGGGGACAGGGCTAAGCGGGAGGGCCCATCGAGGGGAGCTGTTTTTT. Translation gives CASSLGTGLSGRAHRGELFF.

J is TRBJ2-3 and V is TRBV12-3 or TRBV12-4, with D possibly being TRBD2 (5 bases). The V end was cut by 5 bases, the J end by 2 bases, with 11 bases between. The CDR3 covers 14 residues. Written as DNA, the CDR3 is TGTGCCAGCAGTGTGGACTGGAACACAGATACGCAGTATTTT. It is translated as CASSVDWNTDTQYF.

Only one count was recorded for this clonotype. V gene TRBV7-9 combines with J gene TRBJ1-6, with D possibly being TRBD1 (6 bases). Germline V gene data show CDR1 as SEHNR and CDR2 as FQNEAQ (reference sequence). The V end was cut by 3 bases, the J end by 10 bases, with 10 bases between. The CDR3 loop spans 13 amino acids. CDR3 sequence: CASSFRGRSPLHF. In DNA form, the CDR3 reads TGTGCCAGCAGCTTCAGGGGACGATCACCCCTCCACTTT.

The chain couples TRBV6-5 to TRBJ1-2; weak D call: TRBD1 (5 bases). Germline V gene sequence: CDR1 MNHEY, CDR2 SVGAGI. The CDR3 spans 12 residues. Trimming removed 2 bases at V and 4 bases at J, with 5 bases between. Here the CDR3 reads CASSYRGYGYTF. The CDR3, as DNA: TGTGCCAGCAGTTACAGGGGCTATGGCTACACCTTC.

The chain links TRBV11-2 to TRBJ2-2, with D unresolved. Deletions cut 2 bases from V and 0 bases from J, with 10 bases between. The germline V gene encodes CDR1 SGHAT and CDR2 FQNNGV. The CDR3 has 16 amino acids. In DNA form, the CDR3 reads TGTGCCAGCAGCTTATCCGTGGGAACGAACACCGGGGAGCTGTTTTTT. Translated, it gives CASSLSVGTNTGELFF.

The chain employs TRBV28 and TRBJ2-3; D may be TRBD1 (6 bases). Germline CDR1 reads MDHEN; CDR2 reads SYDVKM. This CDR3 has 15 amino acids. Trimming removed 4 bases from V and 2 bases from J, with 13 bases in between. CDR3 in DNA: TGTGCCAGCAGTTCCCCGACAGGACCCACAGATACGCAGTATTTT. Amino acids: CASSSPTGPTDTQYF.

The J gene is TRBJ1-2, the V gene TRBV19, with a tentative D call TRBD1 (5 bases). Deletions cut 6 bases from V and 2 bases from J, with 31 bases between. From germline, CDR1 is LNHDA and CDR2 SQIVND (reference sequence). This CDR3 is 20 amino acids long. CDR3 nucleotide sequence: TGTGCCAGTAGAACTGGGGGTGGGCAGGGACGATCCGGTGCCAACTATGGCTACACCTTC. Protein sequence: CASRTGGGQGRSGANYGYTF. The full variable domain, with the rest looked up from reference TRBV19 and TRBJ1-2, is DGGITQSPKYLFRKEGQNVTLSCEQNLNHDAMYWYRQDPGQGLRLIYYSQIVNDFQKGDIAEGYSVSREKKESFPLTVTSAQKNPTAFYLCASRTGGGQGRSGANYGYTFGSGTRLTVV.

V usage is TRBV19 and J usage is TRBJ2-4; D is undetermined. Trimming took off 3 bases at V and 9 bases at J, with 12 bases between the two ends. The CDR3 totals 13 residues. Per the germline V gene, CDR1 is LNHDA and CDR2 is SQIVND (reference sequence). Written as DNA, the CDR3 is TGTGCCAGTAGTATGGGCAGCTCTGGCATTCAGTACTTC. This translates into CASSMGSSGIQYF.

The CDR3 sequence is CASSRGQGHGYTF. CDR3 nucleotides: TGTGCCAGCAGCCGTGGACAGGGGCATGGCTACACCTTC. V and J are TRBV7-9 and TRBJ1-2, with 9 positions matching TRBD1. This CDR3 region has 13 residues. The J segment lost 6 bases and the V segment lost 5 bases, leaving 4 bases of the junction unmatched. Germline-derived CDR1 and CDR2 are SEHNR and FQNEAQ (reference sequence). The variable domain in full, completed from reference TRBV7-9 and TRBJ1-2, reads DTGVSQNPRHKITKRGQNVTFRCDPISEHNRLYWYRQTLGQGPEFLTYFQNEAQLEKSRLLSDRFSAERPKGSFSTLEIQRTEQGDSAMYLCASSRGQGHGYTFGSGTRLTVV.